Below, 10 T cell receptor beta chains from the same sample are listed, as sequenced in a study of blood T cell repertoires in COVID-19. Sequenced by immunoSEQ multiplex PCR; TCRdb stores in-frame clones only, minus some. In the table there are about 45,000 clones, 86% of which are singletons. The sample consisted of peripheral blood. The receptors shown here come from a human donor in a cohort sampled during active COVID-19.

The CDR3 coding sequence is TGTGCCAGTAGTTTTTCGTGGACTCCTCGGGGCAATCAGCCCCAGCATTTT. Residues: CASSFSWTPRGNQPQHF. The chain couples TRBV19 to TRBJ1-5; D not certain. Per germline, CDR1 LNHDA and CDR2 SQIVND (reference sequence). The CDR3 contains 17 residues. Trimming took 5 bases from V and 2 from J, leaving 19 bases between them. Full variable domain (missing parts from reference TRBV19 and TRBJ1-5): DGGITQSPKYLFRKEGQNVTLSCEQNLNHDAMYWYRQDPGQGLRLIYYSQIVNDFQKGDIAEGYSVSREKKESFPLTVTSAQKNPTAFYLCASSFSWTPRGNQPQHFGDGTRLSIL.

The CDR3 is CASTQLDTQYF. CDR3 coding DNA: TGTGCCAGCACCCAACTGGATACGCAGTATTTT. The chain joins TRBV25-1 to TRBJ2-3, with D unclear. The CDR3 runs 11 residues. The germline V and J ends were trimmed by 7 bases and 6 bases, with 8 bases remaining between them. Germline assignment: CDR1 MGHDK and CDR2 SYGVNS.

This clone was seen a few times. The rearrangement links TRBV11-2 to TRBJ2-7, with 9 positions matching TRBD1. The trim removed 0 bases at V and 1 base at J, leaving 1 base unmatched. In germline, CDR1 is SGHAT, CDR2 FQNNGV. The CDR3 is 15 residues long. DNA of the CDR3: TGTGCCAGCAGCTTAGAACAGGGGGCGTCCTACGAGCAGTACTTC. It is translated as CASSLEQGASYEQYF.

Within the sample, this clone is medium-sized. V gene TRBV7-9 combines with J gene TRBJ2-7, with 8 bases aligning to TRBD1. Per the germline V gene, CDR1 is SEHNR and CDR2 is FQNEAQ (reference sequence). The CDR3 length is 17 residues. The V gene end was trimmed by 5 bases and the J gene end by 4 bases; junction bases not matched to a gene: 16. The CDR3 protein is CASSPPLTTGVHYEQYF. CDR3 DNA: TGTGCCAGCAGCCCGCCCCTTACGACAGGGGTCCATTACGAGCAGTACTTC. Filled out from reference TRBV7-9 and TRBJ2-7, the complete variable domain reads DTGVSQNPRHKITKRGQNVTFRCDPISEHNRLYWYRQTLGQGPEFLTYFQNEAQLEKSRLLSDRFSAERPKGSFSTLEIQRTEQGDSAMYLCASSPPLTTGVHYEQYFGPGTRLTVT.

The gene calls are TRBV5-4 and TRBJ2-5, with TRBD1 matching over 9 bases. Germline V CDR1 and CDR2: SGHNT, YYREEE (reference sequence). V shed 4 bases, J shed 3 bases, and the junction held 10 bases outside the gene matches. The CDR3 loop spans 16 amino acids. CDR3 region: CASSPGTGTKKETQYF. Written as DNA, the CDR3 is TGTGCCAGCAGCCCCGGGACAGGGACCAAAAAAGAGACCCAGTACTTC.

The chain employs TRBV5-1 and TRBJ2-2; TRBD2 might be the D (6 bases). Germline V gives CDR1 SGHRS, CDR2 YFSETQ. This CDR3 has 15 residues. Trimming removed 4 bases from V and 4 bases from J, with 14 bases in between. This CDR3 is CASSRGYTPTGELFF. The CDR3 bases are TGCGCCAGCAGCCGGGGGTACACCCCCACCGGGGAGCTGTTTTTT.

The V call is TRBV3-1 (or the pseudogene TRBV3-2), the J call TRBJ1-6, with D maybe TRBD1 (6 bases). The CDR3 consists of 16 residues. V gave up 4 bases and J gave up 9 bases, with 19 bases separating them. CDR1 LGHDT and CDR2 YNNKEL come from the germline V gene (reference sequence). The CDR3 coding sequence is TGTGCCAGCAGCCTTGGACCTACAGGGCTGGGTTCACCCCTCCACTTT. Protein: CASSLGPTGLGSPLHF.

V gene TRBV6-6 combines with J gene TRBJ2-3; D is perhaps TRBD2 (6 bases). CDR1 is MNHNY, CDR2 SVGAGI, per germline (reference sequence). CDR3 length equals 13 residues. Trimming shortened V by 7 bases and J by 6 bases, and 14 bases separated the two germline ends. This CDR3 reads CASNGGAADTQYF. The CDR3, as DNA: TGTGCCAGCAATGGCGGGGCGGCGGATACGCAGTATTTT.

The chain combines TRBV9 with TRBJ2-3; TRBD2 matches 14 bases. This CDR3 comprises 19 residues. Germline loops: CDR1 SGDLS, CDR2 YYNGEE. Trimming removed 3 bases from V and 2 bases from J; junction bases left unmatched: 11. The CDR3 sequence is CASSDNLWTSGGNTDTQYF. CDR3 bases: TGTGCCAGCAGCGATAATCTTTGGACTAGCGGGGGGAACACAGATACGCAGTATTTT.

V gene TRBV24-1 combines with J gene TRBJ2-3; TRBD2 is a possible D gene (6 bases). V was cut by 3 bases and J by 4 bases, with 10 bases left in between. CDR3 length: 14 amino acids. From germline, CDR1 is KGHDR and CDR2 SFDVKD. CDR3: CATSDAGRSDTQYF. Here the CDR3 DNA reads TGTGCCACCAGTGATGCGGGACGATCAGATACGCAGTATTTT.